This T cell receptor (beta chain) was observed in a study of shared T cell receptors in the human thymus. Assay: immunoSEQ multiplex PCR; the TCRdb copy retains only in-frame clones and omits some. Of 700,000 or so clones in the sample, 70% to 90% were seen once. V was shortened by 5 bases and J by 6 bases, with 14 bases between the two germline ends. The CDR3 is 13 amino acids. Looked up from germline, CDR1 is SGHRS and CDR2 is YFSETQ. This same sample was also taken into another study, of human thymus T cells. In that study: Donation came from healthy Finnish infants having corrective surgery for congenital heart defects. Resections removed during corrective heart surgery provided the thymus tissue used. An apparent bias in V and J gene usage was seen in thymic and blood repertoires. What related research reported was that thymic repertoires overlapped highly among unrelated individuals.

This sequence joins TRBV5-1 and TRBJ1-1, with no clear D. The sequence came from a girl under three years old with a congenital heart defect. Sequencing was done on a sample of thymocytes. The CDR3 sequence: CASRFRRIAEAFF. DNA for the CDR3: TGCGCCAGCAGGTTTAGGAGGATCGCTGAAGCTTTCTTT.